Each of the 14 T cell receptor beta chains below was sequenced from the same sample in a study of blood T cell repertoires in COVID-19. Libraries were prepared by immunoSEQ multiplex PCR; TCRdb keeps only in-frame clonotypes and omits some of them. The sample records about 48,000 clones, about 77% being singletons. The sequenced sample consisted of peripheral blood. All receptors come from a human donor with active or convalescent COVID-19. The donor label of this sample is uncertain.

V gene TRBV7-2 combines with J gene TRBJ1-1, with a weak D call TRBD1 (6 bases). V lost 5 bases and J 9 bases, leaving 13 bases between the germline ends. CDR1 and CDR2 from the germline V gene are SGHTA and FQGNSA. The CDR3 has 12 residues. Here the CDR3 DNA reads TGTGCCAGCAGCAATTATGGGGGCAAAGCTTTCTTT. It specifies CASSNYGGKAFF.

This clone has only a few counts. The chain carries TRBV4-3 and TRBJ2-7; 7 bases match TRBD1. The CDR3 extends over 14 amino acids. Looked up from germline, CDR1 is LGHNA and CDR2 is YSLEER. V gave up 1 base and J gave up 0 bases; unmatched junction bases: 0. For the CDR3, the DNA is TGCGCCAGCAGCCAAGGACAGGGCTCCTACGAGCAGTACTTC. It specifies CASSQGQGSYEQYF.

This clone was picked up a small number of times. The chain couples TRBV7-6 to TRBJ2-1; 9 bases align to TRBD2. The germline gives CDR1 SGHVS, CDR2 FNYEAQ. The CDR3 spans 16 residues. The V and J ends lost 5 bases and 3 bases, in that order; junction bases with no gene match: 8. The CDR3 reads CASSPPKREVYNEQFF. In DNA, the CDR3 is TGTGCCAGCAGCCCCCCCAAGCGGGAGGTCTACAATGAGCAGTTCTTC.

This chain connects TRBV2 to TRBJ2-1, with D hard to call. This CDR3 region has 12 residues. Per the germline V gene, CDR1 is SNHLY and CDR2 is FYNNEI. Trimming removed 4 bases from V and 9 bases from J, with 10 bases in between. CDR3 in DNA: TGTGCCAGCAGTGTTCTAGACTTTGAGCAGTTCTTC. Translation: CASSVLDFEQFF.

V gene TRBV30 combines with J gene TRBJ2-7; 8 bases align to TRBD2. The CDR3 is 14 amino acids. The germline CDR1 and CDR2 sequences are GTSNPN and SVGIG (reference sequence). J lost 2 bases, V lost 2 bases, and 5 bases had no gene match. This CDR3 reads CAWSTAGGAYEQYF. Written as DNA, the CDR3 is TGTGCCTGGAGTACGGCGGGGGGCGCCTACGAGCAGTACTTC.

V gene TRBV9 combines with J gene TRBJ1-4; D might be TRBD1 (5 bases). CDR3 size: 15 residues. The germline V gene has CDR1 SGDLS and CDR2 YYNGEE. The V gene lost 4 bases and the J gene lost 0 bases, with 10 bases spanning the gap. The CDR3 region is CASSMTVSTNEKLFF. As DNA, the CDR3 is TGTGCCAGCAGCATGACAGTTTCAACTAATGAAAAACTGTTTTTT.

A remark on this clone: Mismatch with germline at one junction end may stem from a read error. V and J are TRBV7-7 and TRBJ2-2; TRBD2 is a possible D gene (6 bases). The CDR3 spans 16 residues. In germline, CDR1 is SSHAT, CDR2 FNYEAQ (reference sequence). For the CDR3, the DNA is TGTGCTAGCAGCTTAGCTAGCGCGTCGAACACCGGGGAGCTGTTTTTT. Its translation is CASSLASASNTGELFF.

The table lists this clone with a few counts. The chain has TRBV12-3 or TRBV12-4 and TRBJ1-1; D not resolved. The V end lost 2 bases, the J end lost 3 bases, and 7 bases lay between the germline ends. The CDR3 totals 13 residues. CDR3 amino acids: CASSLWGDTEAFF. The DNA for the CDR3 is TGTGCCAGCAGTTTATGGGGAGACACTGAAGCTTTCTTT.

The V call is TRBV6-4, the J call TRBJ1-4; 9 bases are a match to TRBD1. CDR3 length: 13 amino acids. Germline V gene data show CDR1 as MRHNA and CDR2 as SNTAGT. The J segment lost 8 bases and the V segment lost 6 bases, leaving 4 bases of the junction unmatched. The CDR3: CASSADRGEKLFF. DNA for the CDR3: TGTGCCAGCAGCGCGGACAGGGGAGAAAAACTGTTTTTT.

This clone was counted only a few times. This CDR3 reads CASSMMRVREQFF. The CDR3 coding sequence is TGTGCCAGTAGTATGATGAGGGTAAGAGAGCAGTTCTTC. V gene TRBV19 combines with J gene TRBJ2-1; D is possibly TRBD2 (5 bases). The CDR3 contains 13 residues. V lost 3 bases to trimming and J lost 10 bases, with 13 bases between them. Germline lookup yields CDR1 LNHDA and CDR2 SQIVND (reference sequence).

J is TRBJ1-2 and V is TRBV7-9; the D is unclear. With 1 base removed from V and 8 bases from J, the gap between germline ends came to 11 bases. CDR1 is SEHNR, CDR2 FQNEAQ, per germline (reference sequence). The CDR3 sequence is 13 residues long. The CDR3 here is CASSLGELRGYTF. Here the CDR3 DNA reads TGTGCCAGCAGCTTAGGGGAGCTTCGGGGCTACACCTTC.

J is TRBJ1-1 and V is TRBV5-4; no clear D gene. Germline CDR1 SGHNT, CDR2 YYREEE (reference sequence). CDR3 length equals 14 residues. V lost 0 bases, J lost 0 bases, and 6 bases lay in between. The CDR3 protein is CASSLADMNTEAFF. In DNA form, the CDR3 reads TGTGCCAGCAGCTTGGCAGATATGAACACTGAAGCTTTCTTT.

The chain has TRBV11-2 and TRBJ2-1, with D possibly TRBD2 on 5 matching bases. The CDR3 covers 13 residues. The V end lost 6 bases, the J end lost 8 bases, and 14 bases lay between the germline ends. Germline V lookup: CDR1 SGHAT, CDR2 FQNNGV. CDR3 sequence (DNA): TGTGCCAGCAGTCCCCACTTGGAGGATGAGCAGTTCTTC. It is translated as CASSPHLEDEQFF. Looking up the rest from reference TRBV11-2 and TRBJ2-1 gives the full variable domain: EAGVAQSPRYKIIEKRQSVAFWCNPISGHATLYWYQQILGQGPKLLIQFQNNGVVDDSQLPKDRFSAERLKGVDSTLKIQPAKLEDSAVYLCASSPHLEDEQFFGPGTRLTVL.

The rearrangement joins TRBV30 to TRBJ1-6, with D uncertain. The CDR3 is 13 amino acids. Trimming left V 8 bases short and J 6 bases short, with 14 bases between. The germline gives CDR1 GTSNPN, CDR2 SVGIG (reference sequence). The CDR3 reads CALSVTINSPLHF. The CDR3 coding sequence is TGTGCCCTAAGCGTAACAATTAATTCACCCCTCCACTTT.